Below, 8 T cell receptor beta chains from the same sample are listed, as sequenced in a study of CD8+ T cells in alopecia areata. RNA extraction was followed by reverse transcription into cDNA, which acted as the sequencing template. Assay used: immunoSEQ multiplex PCR; TCRdb lists only in-frame clones, some missing. The table lists fewer than 250,000 clones, approximately 60% of them singletons, with approximately 0.7% in the top ten. Treatment of the sample: oral pan-JAK inhibitor, 5-10 mg twice daily. Here the sequenced sample was CD4+ T cells sorted from blood, taken at week 4, from a patient treated with tofacitinib. The receptors originated from a human donor with alopecia areata.

This rearrangement joins TRBV6-5 to TRBJ1-5; 8 bases are a match to TRBD1. The V gene's germline CDR1 is MNHEY and CDR2 SVGAGI. CDR3 length: 13 residues. Unmatched junction bases numbered 5, after V lost 6 bases and J lost 7 bases. The CDR3 is CASRPGTGQPQHF. The CDR3 DNA reads as TGTGCCAGCAGACCCGGGACAGGACAGCCCCAGCATTTT.

The sample holds a few counts of this clone. The chain is built from TRBV29-1 and TRBJ1-2; no reliable D call. CDR1 is SQVTM, CDR2 ANQGSEA, per germline. This CDR3 spans 12 amino acids. Trimming left V 4 bases short and J 4 bases short, with 10 bases between. The CDR3 nucleotides read TGCAGCGTTGGCCCCAGTCCCTATGGCTACACCTTC. Protein: CSVGPSPYGYTF.

The rearrangement links TRBV30 to TRBJ2-2; 9 positions match TRBD1. The ends lost 3 bases at V and 5 bases at J; junction bases unmatched: 10. The germline V gene encodes CDR1 GTSNPN and CDR2 SVGIG (reference sequence). This CDR3 is 16 amino acids long. The CDR3 bases are TGTGCCTGGAGAACAGGGGGCGCGGTTTGGACCGGGGAGCTGTTTTTT. This encodes CAWRTGGAVWTGELFF. Drawing the rest from reference TRBV30 and TRBJ2-2, the complete variable domain is SQTIHQWPATLVQPVGSPLSLECTVEGTSNPNLYWYRQAAGRGLQLLFYSVGIGQISSEVPQNLSASRPQDRQFILSSKKLLLSDSGFYLCAWRTGGAVWTGELFFGEGSRLTVL.

J is TRBJ1-5 and V is TRBV30, with TRBD1 identical over 8 bases. The length of the CDR3 is 16 residues. The J segment lost 1 base and the V segment lost 4 bases, leaving 9 bases of the junction unmatched. Looked up from germline, CDR1 is GTSNPN and CDR2 is SVGIG (reference sequence). For the CDR3, the DNA is TGTGCCTGGACCGGAGGACAGGGAGTGAGCAATCAGCCCCAGCATTTT. Residues: CAWTGGQGVSNQPQHF.

The chain uses TRBV6-5 and TRBJ2-3, with 8 bases identical to TRBD2. Germline CDR1 MNHEY, CDR2 SVGAGI. This CDR3 is built from 11 residues. The V gene end was trimmed by 10 bases and the J gene end by 5 bases; junction bases not matched to a gene: 2. CDR3 sequence reads: CATREGDTQYF. The CDR3 nucleotides read TGTGCCACACGGGAGGGAGATACGCAGTATTTT.

The J gene is TRBJ2-7, the V gene TRBV29-1, with D possibly TRBD2 on 5 matching bases. In germline, CDR1 is SQVTM, CDR2 ANQGSEA. Trimming shortened V by 6 bases and J by 6 bases, and 18 bases separated the two germline ends. This CDR3 has 13 residues. CDR3 sequence (DNA): TGCAGCGTCCAGAGGACTGCTGGAGGCGAGCAGTACTTC. It translates to CSVQRTAGGEQYF.

The chain combines TRBV20-1 with TRBJ2-1; D unclear. The CDR3 is 11 residues long. Germline V gene sequence: CDR1 DFQATT, CDR2 SNEGSKA (reference sequence). The ends were cut back, 6 bases at V and 9 bases at J, with 12 bases in the middle. The CDR3 is CSATIGLEQFF. In DNA form, the CDR3 reads TGCAGTGCGACGATTGGTCTTGAGCAGTTCTTC.

J is TRBJ2-1 and V is TRBV29-1, with D perhaps given as TRBD1 or TRBD2 (5 bases each). Trimming pared 8 bases from V and 6 bases from J, leaving 17 bases between. The CDR3 is 13 amino acids. CDR1 is SQVTM and CDR2 is ANQGSEA in the germline V gene. CDR3 DNA: TGCAGCATTAACTGGGGACGACTCAATGAGCAGTTCTTC. Protein: CSINWGRLNEQFF.